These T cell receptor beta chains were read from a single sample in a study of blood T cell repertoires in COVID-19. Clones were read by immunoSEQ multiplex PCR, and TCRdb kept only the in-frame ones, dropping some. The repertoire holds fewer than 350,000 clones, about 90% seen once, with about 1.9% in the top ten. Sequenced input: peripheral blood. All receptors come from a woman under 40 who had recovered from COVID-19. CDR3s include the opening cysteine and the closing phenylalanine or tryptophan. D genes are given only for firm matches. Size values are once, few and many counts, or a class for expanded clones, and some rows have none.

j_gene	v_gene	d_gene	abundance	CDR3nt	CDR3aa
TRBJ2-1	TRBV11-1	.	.	TGTGCCAGCAGCTTATCCAGCAGGGTTGAGCAGTTCTTC	CASSLSSRVEQFF
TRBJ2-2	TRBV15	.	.	TGTGCCACCAGCTTGGGACAAAGTAGCACCGGGGAGCTGTTTTTT	CATSLGQSSTGELFF
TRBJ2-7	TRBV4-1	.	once	TGCGCCAGCAGCCGGGACTCCCAAGAGTCCTACGAGCAGTACTTC	CASSRDSQESYEQYF
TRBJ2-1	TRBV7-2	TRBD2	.	TGTGCCAGCAGCCCCCCCGGGGGTAGCGGGCGGTACAATGAGCAGTTCTTC	CASSPPGGSGRYNEQFF
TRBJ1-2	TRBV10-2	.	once	TGCGCCAGCAGTGACCCGGGGAGGAAGGACTATGGCTACACCTTC	CASSDPGRKDYGYTF
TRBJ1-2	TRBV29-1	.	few	TGCAGCGTTGACCCCGGGAGCCACTATGGCTACACCTTC	CSVDPGSHYGYTF
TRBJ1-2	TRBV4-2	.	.	TGTGCCAGCAGCTCCCCTACTCGAGGCAACACCTTC	CASSSPTRGNTF
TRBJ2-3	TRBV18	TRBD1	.	TGTGCCAGCTCACCAGGGCAGGGACAGGGGTCCAGGGATACGCAGTATTTT	CASSPGQGQGSRDTQYF
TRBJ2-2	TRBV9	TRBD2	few	TGTGCCAGCACCGAGCCCGTAGCGGGAGTGTACGGGGAGCTGTTTTTT	CASTEPVAGVYGELFF
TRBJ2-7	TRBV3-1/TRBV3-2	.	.	TGTGCCAGCAGCCATGACAGGCCCTACGAGCAGTACTTC	CASSHDRPYEQYF
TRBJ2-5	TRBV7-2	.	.	TGTGCCAGCAGCCTGGACAGCCCTCGGGGAGAGACCCAGTACTTC	CASSLDSPRGETQYF
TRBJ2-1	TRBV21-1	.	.	TGTGCCTTTCCGGGACTAGCGGAACACTACAATGAGCAGTTCTTC	CAFPGLAEHYNEQFF
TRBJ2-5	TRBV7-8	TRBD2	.	TGTGCCAGCAGCTTACGTCCCGCGGGAGCCACAGAGACCCAGTACTTC	CASSLRPAGATETQYF
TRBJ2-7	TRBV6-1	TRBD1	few	TGTGCCAGCAGTGACCAGACAGGGGCCAACGAGCAGTACTTC	CASSDQTGANEQYF
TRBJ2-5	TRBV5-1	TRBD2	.	TGCGCCAGCAGCTTGGTATTGGGCGGGGGACCACAAGAGACCCAGTACTTC	CASSLVLGGGPQETQYF
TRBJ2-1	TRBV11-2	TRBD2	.	TGTGCCAGCAGCCTAACAGGCGGGGGGGACAATGAGCAGTTCTTC	CASSLTGGGDNEQFF
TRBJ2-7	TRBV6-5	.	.	TGTGCCACCAGGACAGCCTCTACCTACGAGCAGTACTTC	CATRTASTYEQYF
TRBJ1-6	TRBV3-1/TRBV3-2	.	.	TGTGCCAGCAGCCAAGATGTAAAGTGGAGGTCCAATTCACCCCTCCACTTT	CASSQDVKWRSNSPLHF
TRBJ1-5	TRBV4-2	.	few	TGTGCCAGCAGCCAAGACGGCGGGAATTATCAGCCCCAGCATTTT	CASSQDGGNYQPQHF
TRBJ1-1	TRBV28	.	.	TGTGCCAGCAGTTTGTTTGCGGTCGGGGAGGCTTTCTTT	CASSLFAVGEAFF
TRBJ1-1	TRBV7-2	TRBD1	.	TGTGCCAGCAGCTCCGGGACAGTGGGGACTGAAGCTTTCTTT	CASSSGTVGTEAFF
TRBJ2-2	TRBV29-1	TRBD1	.	TGCAGCGTTGAAGAACAGGGGAGCACCACCGGGGAGCTGTTTTTT	CSVEEQGSTTGELFF
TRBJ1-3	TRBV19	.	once	TGTGCCAGTGGTCCTACTGGAAACACCATATATTTT	CASGPTGNTIYF
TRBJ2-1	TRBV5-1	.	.	TGCGCCAGCAGTAAAGGGGGTGAGCAGTTCTTC	CASSKGGEQFF
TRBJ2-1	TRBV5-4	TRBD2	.	TGTGCCAGCAGCGACCCTAGCGGGAGCTCCTACAATGAGCAGTTCTTC	CASSDPSGSSYNEQFF
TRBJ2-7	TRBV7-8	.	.	TGTGCCAGCAGCCCCCTCCCGGGAGCCTACGAGCAGTACTTC	CASSPLPGAYEQYF
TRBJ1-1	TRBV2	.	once	TGTGCCAGCAGTGCGCGGCTGGGGAGCACTGAAGCTTTCTTT	CASSARLGSTEAFF
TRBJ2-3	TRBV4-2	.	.	TGTGCCAGCAGCCAAGGAGCCGGCGCGTCGGGAAGGGATACGCAGTATTTT	CASSQGAGASGRDTQYF
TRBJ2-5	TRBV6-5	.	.	TGTGCCAGCAGTCCCTCCCAGGGTCGGCAAGAGACCCAGTACTTC	CASSPSQGRQETQYF
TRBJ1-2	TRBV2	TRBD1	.	TGTGCCAGCAGGAGGGACAGTTATGGCTACACCTTC	CASRRDSYGYTF
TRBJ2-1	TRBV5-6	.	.	TGTGCCAGCAGCTTGGGTGGTAGTGAGCAGTTCTTC	CASSLGGSEQFF